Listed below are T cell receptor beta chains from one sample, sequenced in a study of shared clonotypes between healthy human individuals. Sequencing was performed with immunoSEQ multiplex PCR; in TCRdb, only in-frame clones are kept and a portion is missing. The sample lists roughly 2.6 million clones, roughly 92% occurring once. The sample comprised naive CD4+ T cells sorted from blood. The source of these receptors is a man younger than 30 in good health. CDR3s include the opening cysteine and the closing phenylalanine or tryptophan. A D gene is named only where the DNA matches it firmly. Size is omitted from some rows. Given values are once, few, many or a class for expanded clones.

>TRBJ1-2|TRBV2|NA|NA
TGTGCCAGCAGTGAAAGGCAGCGTGGCTACACCTTC
CASSERQRGYTF
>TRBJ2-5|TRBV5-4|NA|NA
TGTGCCAGCAGCTTGACTCCCCAAGAGACCCAGTACTTC
CASSLTPQETQYF
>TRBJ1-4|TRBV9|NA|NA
TGTGCCAGCAGTGCCACAGGGACTAATGAAAAACTGTTTTTT
CASSATGTNEKLFF
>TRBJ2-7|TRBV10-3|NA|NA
TGTGCCATCAGTACGACCCAGGGAATACCCGAGCAGTACTTC
CAISTTQGIPEQYF
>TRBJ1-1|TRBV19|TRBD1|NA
TGTGCCAGTAGTGACGGGGACAGGGGCCACACTGAAGCTTTCTTT
CASSDGDRGHTEAFF
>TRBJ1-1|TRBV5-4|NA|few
TGTGCCAGCAGCTTAGCGCAGGTGCCCAACACTGAAGCTTTCTTT
CASSLAQVPNTEAFF
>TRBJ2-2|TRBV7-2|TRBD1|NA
TGTGCCAGCAGCATCGGGACAGGAACCGGCGGGGAGCTGTTTTTT
CASSIGTGTGGELFF
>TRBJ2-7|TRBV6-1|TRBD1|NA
TGTGCCAGCTCCCGCGAGGGGGCGCAGAGCTACGAGCAGTACTTC
CASSREGAQSYEQYF
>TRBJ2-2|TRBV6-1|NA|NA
TGTGCCAGCGAGGGGGGTCGAGCAGGTGGGCTGTTTTTT
CASEGGRAGGLFF
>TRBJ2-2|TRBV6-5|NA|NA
TGTGCCAGCCTGGAGGGAAACACCGGGGAGCTGTTTTTT
CASLEGNTGELFF
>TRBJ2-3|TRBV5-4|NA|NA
TGTGCCAGCAGCCAGTTCGAGGGGGGGTTCCCAGATACGCAGTATTTT
CASSQFEGGFPDTQYF
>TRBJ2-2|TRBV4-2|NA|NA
TGTGCCAGCAGCCAAGACTCCGCGCCAATTAGACTAGTCGACACCGGGGAGCTGTTTTTT
CASSQDSAPIRLVDTGELFF
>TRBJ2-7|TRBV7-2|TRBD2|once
TGTGCCAGCAGCATCCGGACTAGCGGGATGAGTTTGGGCGAGCAGTACTTC
CASSIRTSGMSLGEQYF
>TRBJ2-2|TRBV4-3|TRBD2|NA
TGCGCCAGCAGCCAAAGGGTGTTCGGGGGGACGAACACCGGGGAGCTGTTTTTT
CASSQRVFGGTNTGELFF
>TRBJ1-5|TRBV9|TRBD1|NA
TGTGCCAGCAGCCCACAGGGGTATAGCAATCAGCCCCAGCATTTT
CASSPQGYSNQPQHF
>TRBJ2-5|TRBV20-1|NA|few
TGCAGTGCTAGGTTGGAGACCCAGTACTTC
CSARLETQYF
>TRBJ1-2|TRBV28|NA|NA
TGTGCCAGCAGACTCGCTGGTTTAAACTATGGCTACACCTTC
CASRLAGLNYGYTF
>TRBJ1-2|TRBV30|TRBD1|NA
TGTGCCTGGACCCGGAAGGGGGCATATGGCTACACCTTC
CAWTRKGAYGYTF
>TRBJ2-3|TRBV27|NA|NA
TGTGCCAGCAGTTTATCACGCACCTGGGTCAGAACTAGCACAGATACGCAGTATTTT
CASSLSRTWVRTSTDTQYF
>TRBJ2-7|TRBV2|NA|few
TGTGCCAGCAGCTTCCGGGGGCTCTACGAGCAGTACTTC
CASSFRGLYEQYF
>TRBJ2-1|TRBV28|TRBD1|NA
TGTGCCAGCAATTTAAGACAGGGGCATTCTAATGAGCAGTTCTTC
CASNLRQGHSNEQFF
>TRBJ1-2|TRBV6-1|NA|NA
TGTGCCAGCAGTGTGCAGGGAGATGGCTACACCTTC
CASSVQGDGYTF
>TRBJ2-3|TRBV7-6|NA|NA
TGTGCCAGCAGCCGTAAGTCCGGCACAGATACGCAGTATTTT
CASSRKSGTDTQYF